This note documents a single T cell receptor beta chain sequence. The entry originates in a study of T-cell reconstitution after alpha-beta-depleted transplantation in children. Researchers prepared the TCRbeta library using unique molecular identifiers, the study reports. Each CDR3 protein is one row after TCRdb ran MiXCR on the PCR reads. The sample lists about 870,000 distinct CDR3 sequences, around 17% occurring once. The origin of this receptor is a male patient younger than 18 who had a stem cell transplant for acute lymphoblastic leukemia, so the T cells may come from the graft donor. This specimen consisted of PBMCs, mostly from graft donor cells, obtained 360 days after TCRalphabeta/CD19-depleted stem cell transplant.

The CDR3 DNA reads TGCAGTGCTACCCGAAGAGGGACAGGGTCTGGACCCTACGAGCAGTACTTC. It translates to CSATRRGTGSGPYEQYF. This chain joins TRBV20-1 and TRBJ2-7; 9 bases match TRBD1. The V gene end was trimmed by 4 bases and the J gene end by 2 bases; junction bases not matched to a gene: 15. This CDR3 has 17 amino acids. The germline CDR1 and CDR2 sequences are DFQATT and SNEGSKA (reference sequence).